This TCR beta chain was recorded in a study of PD-1 blockade in classical Hodgkin lymphoma. Whole-study context: Nivolumab dosing for patients was 3 mg/kg, administered intravenously every 2 weeks. Regarding the study as a whole: Prior therapy or disease activity may underlie the repertoire differences, whose causes remain undefined. CD4+ TCR diversity rose significantly by C4D1, and CD8+ TCR diversity did not.

V was clipped by 5 bases and J by 3 bases; unmatched bases: 7. Germline values: CDR1 MNHEY, CDR2 SMNVEV (reference sequence). The CDR3 extends over 16 amino acids. This sample's time point: cycle 4 day 1 (C4D1), after six to seven weeks of nivolumab. Following autologous stem cell transplantation, relapse occurred in every patient, and exposure to brentuximab vedotin varied. The study purified CD4+ T cells from thawed PBMCs using magnetic negative selection. Points on this clone: Its antigen is unknown.

Sequenced by immunoSEQ multiplex PCR; TCRdb stores in-frame clones only, minus some. The sample lists 25,000 to 35,000 clones, roughly 80% occurring once. The receptor comes from a human donor with classical Hodgkin lymphoma. Sequences were derived from CD4+ T cells from blood, sampled before the fourth cycle of nivolumab. The genes are TRBV27 and TRBJ1-5; 10 positions agree with TRBD1. The chain's CDR3 is CASSPWTGGTNQPQHF. CDR3 DNA sequence: TGTGCCAGCAGTCCATGGACAGGGGGGACCAATCAGCCCCAGCATTTT.